This entry concerns a single T cell receptor beta chain. The target antigen is unknown. These data come from a study of shared clonotypes between healthy human individuals. Looking at the study overall: The people who gave samples were a couple of women and three men aged 18 to 49. CD4 naive and memory got three plates each, CD8 naive two, CD8 memory one. Points from the study as a whole: The study generally estimated greater richness for naive than memory subsets.

The data were produced by immunoSEQ multiplex PCR, yet TCRdb's version contains in-frame clones alone and is incomplete. The sample includes about 1 million clones, about 74% of them seen just once. CDR1 and CDR2 from the germline V gene are SNHLY and FYNNEI. This CDR3 comprises 13 residues. With 8 bases removed from V and 5 bases from J, the gap between germline ends came to 16 bases. Donors were Caucasian adults residing in Nashville, Tennessee, USA. Specimen: memory CD4+ T cells sorted from blood. This sample's subset: CD45RA-negative fraction. The receptor comes from a man aged 18 to 29 in good health. The chain employs TRBV2 and TRBJ2-7, with a weak D call TRBD1 (5 bases). CDR3 loop: CASSLAGSNEQYF. The CDR3 bases are TGTGCCAGCTCCCTGGCAGGGTCCAACGAGCAGTACTTC.